The 19 T cell receptor beta chains reported below all come from one sample, sequenced in a study of T cell changes during pregnancy in multiple sclerosis. The protocol was immunoSEQ multiplex PCR, while the TCRdb copy is restricted to in-frame clones and leaves out a portion. The table includes some 55,000 clones, about 90% detected once. The specimen comprised peripheral blood, sampled after pregnancy. The receptors were gathered from a female donor in good health, enrolled as a control in a pregnancy study.

The chain employs TRBV27 and TRBJ2-2; 10 bases map to TRBD2. V was pared by 6 bases and J by 6 bases, with 7 bases of the junction left unmatched. Germline loops: CDR1 MNHEY, CDR2 SMNVEV (reference sequence). The CDR3 consists of 15 residues. In DNA form, the CDR3 reads TGTGCCAGCAGCTATAGCGGGGGGAGTCCCGGGGAGCTGTTTTTT. It is translated as CASSYSGGSPGELFF.

This chain links TRBV6-5 with TRBJ2-7; D gene uncertain. CDR1 and CDR2 (germline): MNHEY, SVGAGI. The CDR3 loop spans 15 amino acids. Trimming stripped 4 bases from V and 0 bases from J, with 13 bases between. For the CDR3, the DNA is TGTGCCAGCAGTTTCTCTCAATCGGGCTCCTACGAGCAGTACTTC. Encoded protein: CASSFSQSGSYEQYF.

The rearrangement joins TRBV5-1 to TRBJ1-2; TRBD1 is a possible D gene (5 bases). Germline lookup yields CDR1 SGHRS and CDR2 YFSETQ. The CDR3 totals 14 residues. Between the trimmed V and J ends, which lost 4 bases and 6 bases, there was a span of 16 bases. CDR3 residues: CASSPEWQGNGYTF. The DNA for the CDR3 is TGCGCCAGCAGCCCGGAGTGGCAGGGTAATGGCTACACCTTC. The variable domain in full, completed from reference TRBV5-1 and TRBJ1-2, reads KAGVTQTPRYLIKTRGQQVTLSCSPISGHRSVSWYQQTPGQGLQFLFEYFSETQRNKGNFPGRFSGRQFSNSRSEMNVSTLELGDSALYLCASSPEWQGNGYTFGSGTRLTVV.

This rearrangement joins TRBV5-4 to TRBJ1-1; perhaps TRBD1 as D (6 bases). The CDR3 consists of 14 residues. Germline V gives CDR1 SGHNT, CDR2 YYREEE (reference sequence). V was trimmed by 4 bases and J by 2 bases, leaving 12 bases between them. As DNA, the CDR3 is TGTGCCAGCAGCCCGGGACACATCAACACTGAAGCTTTCTTT. Protein sequence: CASSPGHINTEAFF.

The chain uses TRBV7-2 and TRBJ1-5, with 10 bases that match TRBD1. CDR1 SGHTA and CDR2 FQGNSA come from the germline V gene. The CDR3 runs 18 residues. The ends lost 4 bases at V and 0 bases at J; junction bases unmatched: 9. The CDR3 region is CASSSHPGTGDSNQPQHF. In nucleotides, the CDR3 is TGTGCCAGCAGCTCCCATCCCGGGACAGGGGATAGCAATCAGCCCCAGCATTTT.

The chain employs TRBV19 and TRBJ2-2; TRBD1 is a possible D gene (6 bases). Trimming stripped 6 bases from V and 4 bases from J, with 9 bases between. CDR1 is LNHDA and CDR2 is SQIVND in the germline V gene (reference sequence). The CDR3 extends over 13 amino acids. The CDR3, as DNA: TGTGCCAGTAGCCTAGGGGGCACCGGGGAGCTGTTTTTT. It encodes CASSLGGTGELFF. Variable domain in full (rest from reference TRBV19 and TRBJ2-2): DGGITQSPKYLFRKEGQNVTLSCEQNLNHDAMYWYRQDPGQGLRLIYYSQIVNDFQKGDIAEGYSVSREKKESFPLTVTSAQKNPTAFYLCASSLGGTGELFFGEGSRLTVL.

The chain links TRBV28 to TRBJ1-5; tentatively, D is TRBD1 (6 bases). The germline V gene encodes CDR1 MDHEN and CDR2 SYDVKM. There are 12 residues in the CDR3. Trimming left V 7 bases short and J 4 bases short, with 8 bases between. CDR3 bases: TGTGCCAGCAAGGGGGGGAATCAGCCCCAGCATTTT. It specifies CASKGGNQPQHF.

This clone was observed a few times. This chain links TRBV11-3 with TRBJ2-7, with TRBD1 identical over 10 bases. The J segment lost 4 bases and the V segment lost 1 base, leaving 7 bases of the junction unmatched. Per the germline V gene, CDR1 is SGHNT and CDR2 is YENEEA. This CDR3 spans 16 amino acids. This CDR3 reads CASSLVMRQGAYEQYF. CDR3 DNA: TGTGCCAGCAGCTTAGTTATGAGACAGGGGGCTTACGAGCAGTACTTC.

The V call is TRBV21-1, the J call TRBJ1-1. TRBV21-1 is described as a pseudogene. This CDR3 has 14 residues. The CDR3 nucleotides read TGTGCCAGCACATATAGGGGGGGGGACACTGAAGCTTTCTTT. It codes for CASTYRGGDTEAFF.

Sample share makes this clone medium-sized. CDR3 residues: CASSTGISGANVLTF. The CDR3, as DNA: TGTGCCAGTTCTACAGGTATATCTGGGGCCAACGTCCTGACTTTC. V is TRBV19 and J is TRBJ2-6; D possibly corresponds to TRBD1 (5 bases). The CDR3 runs 15 residues. V lost 8 bases, J lost 1 base, and 12 bases lay in between. From germline, CDR1 is LNHDA and CDR2 SQIVND (reference sequence).

V is TRBV19 and J is TRBJ1-1; possible D gene TRBD1, 5 bases. The CDR3 is 13 residues long. Deletions cut 3 bases from V and 4 bases from J, with 9 bases between. Germline CDR1 is LNHDA and CDR2 is SQIVND (reference sequence). The CDR3 coding sequence is TGTGCCAGTAGTATCTGGGGGGGCACTGAAGCTTTCTTT. This translates into CASSIWGGTEAFF. Full variable domain (outside the CDR3, taken from reference TRBV19 and TRBJ1-1): DGGITQSPKYLFRKEGQNVTLSCEQNLNHDAMYWYRQDPGQGLRLIYYSQIVNDFQKGDIAEGYSVSREKKESFPLTVTSAQKNPTAFYLCASSIWGGTEAFFGQGTRLTVV.

The chain is built from TRBV5-1 and TRBJ2-5; TRBD1 aligns across 8 bases. V trimming: 6 bases; J trimming: 5 bases; junction bases outside the gene matches: 9. Looked up from germline, CDR1 is SGHRS and CDR2 is YFSETQ. This CDR3 has 14 residues. The CDR3 DNA reads TGCGCCAGCACCTCCAGCCCAGGGGGCGAGACCCAGTACTTC. It specifies CASTSSPGGETQYF.

The chain links TRBV7-2 to TRBJ1-5; D call uncertain. CDR3 length: 16 residues. Germline lookup yields CDR1 SGHTA and CDR2 FQGNSA. Between the trimmed V and J ends, which lost 5 bases and 2 bases, there was a span of 16 bases. The CDR3 spells CASSLEAPHGNQPQHF. The CDR3 coding sequence is TGTGCCAGCAGCCTCGAGGCTCCTCACGGCAATCAGCCCCAGCATTTT.

The gene calls are TRBV7-2 and TRBJ2-7; D might be TRBD1 (5 bases). Looked up from germline, CDR1 is SGHTA and CDR2 is FQGNSA. The CDR3 has 16 amino acids. The V gene lost 5 bases and the J gene lost 0 bases, with 17 bases spanning the gap. The CDR3 here is CASSLSPDTSSYEQYF. The CDR3 DNA follows: TGTGCCAGCAGCCTGTCCCCGGACACGAGCTCCTACGAGCAGTACTTC.

The chain combines TRBV6-1 with TRBJ2-7; D unresolved. The CDR3 is made up of 12 amino acids. Trimming stripped 5 bases from V and 2 bases from J, with 7 bases between. Germline CDR1 MNHNS, CDR2 SASEGT. The CDR3 DNA reads as TGTGCCAGCAGTCTCGAGACCTACGAGCAGTACTTC. This encodes CASSLETYEQYF.

The CDR3 DNA reads TGTGCCAGCAGCATGGGACAGGGGAGCCGGAACACCGGGGAGCTGTTTTTT. This encodes CASSMGQGSRNTGELFF. The chain joins TRBV5-8 to TRBJ2-2, with 10 nucleotides matching TRBD1. With 4 bases clipped from V and 1 base from J, the junction kept 7 bases outside the gene matches. The CDR3 length is 17 residues. In germline, CDR1 is SGHTS, CDR2 YDEGEE.

The V gene is TRBV25-1, the J gene TRBJ2-1; 12 nucleotides line up with TRBD2. Germline CDR1 MGHDK, CDR2 SYGVNS. V shed 5 bases and J 9 bases; nucleotides not matched to a gene: 5. There are 14 residues in the CDR3. This CDR3 is CASSLAGGHSEQFF. DNA of the CDR3: TGTGCCAGCAGTCTAGCGGGAGGGCATAGTGAGCAGTTCTTC.

The chain links TRBV29-1 to TRBJ1-1, with 9 bases aligning to TRBD1. J was trimmed by 0 bases and V by 5 bases; bases with no gene match: 16. There are 18 residues in the CDR3. Per the germline V gene, CDR1 is SQVTM and CDR2 is ANQGSEA. CDR3 loop: CSVNPGQGSPAMNTEAFF. The CDR3 region has the DNA TGCAGCGTTAACCCGGGACAGGGATCACCCGCCATGAACACTGAAGCTTTCTTT.

This chain uses TRBV11-2 with TRBJ2-7, with 7 nucleotides matching TRBD1. With 1 base clipped from V and 4 bases from J, the junction kept 7 bases outside the gene matches. The CDR3 extends over 15 amino acids. The germline gives CDR1 SGHAT, CDR2 FQNNGV. CDR3 protein: CASSLGVGGGYEQYF. The DNA of the CDR3 is TGTGCCAGCAGCTTAGGGGTAGGGGGCGGTTACGAGCAGTACTTC.